The next 29 T cell receptor beta chains were all read from a single sample in a study of Graves' ophthalmopathy and Graves' hyperthyroidism. Amplified material comprised TCR beta CDR3 regions derived from RNA transcripts. First-round RT-PCR employed HTBI primers, with a second-round multiplex PCR after it. From the multiplex PCR reads, TCRdb called clonotypes with MiXCR, one entry per CDR3 protein. Of roughly 350,000 distinct CDR3 sequences detected, roughly 15% appear once; the ten largest clones hold 2.4%. The sequenced material came from peripheral blood. The receptor source for this set is an adult woman with stable Graves' hyperthyroidism.

This clonotype was seen many times. The rearrangement joins TRBV6-2 or TRBV6-3 to TRBJ2-5; TRBD2 might be the D (6 bases). The V end lost 2 bases, the J end lost 4 bases, and 14 bases lay between the germline ends. The CDR3 extends over 15 amino acids. Germline lookup yields CDR1 MNHEY and CDR2 SVGEGT. CDR3 protein: CASSYGETRGETQYF. As DNA, the CDR3 is TGTGCCAGCAGTTACGGGGAGACGCGGGGAGAGACCCAGTACTTC.

This clonotype was recorded a few times. V and J are TRBV11-2 and TRBJ1-5; perhaps TRBD1 as D (5 bases). Germline V gene data show CDR1 as SGHAT and CDR2 as FQNNGV. The CDR3 runs to 15 residues. Trimming left V 3 bases short and J 2 bases short, with 11 bases between. CDR3 nucleotide sequence: TGTGCCAGCAGCTTCCGCTCAGGGCGCAATCAGCCCCAGCATTTT. This encodes CASSFRSGRNQPQHF. The full variable domain, rest sourced from reference TRBV11-2 and TRBJ1-5, is EAGVAQSPRYKIIEKRQSVAFWCNPISGHATLYWYQQILGQGPKLLIQFQNNGVVDDSQLPKDRFSAERLKGVDSTLKIQPAKLEDSAVYLCASSFRSGRNQPQHFGDGTRLSIL.

The chain uses TRBV2 and TRBJ2-7, with D tentatively TRBD1 (6 bases). The V gene lost 6 bases and the J gene lost 4 bases, with 16 bases spanning the gap. This CDR3 has 14 residues. Germline V gene lookup returns CDR1 SNHLY and CDR2 FYNNEI. CDR3 bases: TGTGCCAGCAGCGCCACCGGGACAACTTACGAGCAGTACTTC. Translated: CASSATGTTYEQYF. Based on the CDR3 plus reference TRBV2 and TRBJ2-7, the full variable domain is EPEVTQTPSHQVTQMGQEVILRCVPISNHLYFYWYRQILGQKVEFLVSFYNNEISEKSEIFDDQFSVERPDGSNFTLKIRSTKLEDSAMYFCASSATGTTYEQYFGPGTRLTVT.

J is TRBJ2-1 and V is TRBV12-3 or TRBV12-4; a possible D gene is TRBD2 (5 bases). V was cut by 3 bases and J by 4 bases, with 7 bases left in between. This CDR3 is built from 13 residues. For the CDR3, the DNA is TGTGCCAGCAGTTTGCGGGTATACAATGAGCAGTTCTTC. It translates to CASSLRVYNEQFF.

This clonotype was picked up many times. The chain joins TRBV2 to TRBJ1-1; D is undetermined. The CDR3 totals 12 residues. Per the germline V gene, CDR1 is SNHLY and CDR2 is FYNNEI. Trimming shortened V by 9 bases and J by 3 bases, and 11 bases separated the two germline ends. The CDR3 DNA is TGTGCCAGGTCGGCCGATTACACTGAAGCTTTCTTT. Residues: CARSADYTEAFF. Complete variable domain (other parts from reference TRBV2 and TRBJ1-1): EPEVTQTPSHQVTQMGQEVILRCVPISNHLYFYWYRQILGQKVEFLVSFYNNEISEKSEIFDDQFSVERPDGSNFTLKIRSTKLEDSAMYFCARSADYTEAFFGQGTRLTVV.

This clonotype was found many times. J is TRBJ2-3 and V is TRBV6-2 or TRBV6-3; TRBD2 matches 7 bases. J was trimmed by 2 bases and V by 0 bases; bases with no gene match: 14. Germline lookup yields CDR1 MNHEY and CDR2 SVGEGT. The CDR3 covers 19 residues. Here the CDR3 reads CASSYSSIRASGITDTQYF. The DNA of the CDR3 is TGTGCCAGCAGTTACTCGAGTATTCGGGCGAGCGGGATCACAGATACGCAGTATTTT.

The CDR3 bases are TGTGCCAGCAGCTTAACGAACTTTCTTAGCGGGAGGGCCTTTACAGATACGCAGTATTTT. This codes for CASSLTNFLSGRAFTDTQYF. This chain uses TRBV7-3 with TRBJ2-3, with 11 bases that match TRBD2. The V and J ends lost 0 bases and 3 bases, in that order; junction bases with no gene match: 14. The germline gives CDR1 SGHTA, CDR2 FQGTGA. The CDR3 totals 20 residues.

Points on this clonotype: This CDR3 is missing its conserved last phenylalanine or tryptophan, likely due to a read error. Because the CDR3's place on the DNA is in doubt, the DNA is left out and the CDR3 is given as listed by TCRdb. V usage is TRBV24-1 and J usage is TRBJ2-2; the table's TRBD1 call for D was not verified on the DNA. The CDR3 comprises 14 residues, both ends counted. In germline, CDR1 is KGHDR, CDR2 SFDVKD. The CDR3 protein is CATSHRTNTGELCL.

The table lists this clonotype with many counts. This sequence joins TRBV9 and TRBJ2-7; TRBD2 agrees at 13 bases. This CDR3 has 18 residues. Germline CDR1 and CDR2: SGDLS and YYNGEE. J gave up 5 bases and V 4 bases, and 15 bases lay outside the gene matches. This chain's CDR3 is CASSPRPQGLAGANEQYF. The DNA of the CDR3 is TGTGCCAGCAGCCCGAGACCCCAAGGACTAGCGGGAGCTAACGAGCAGTACTTC.

This clonotype was observed at least ten times. The rearrangement links TRBV29-1 to TRBJ2-5; D is unresolved. Germline values: CDR1 SQVTM, CDR2 ANQGSEA. The CDR3 totals 12 residues. Trimming took off 4 bases at V and 4 bases at J, with 10 bases between the two ends. The CDR3 bases are TGCAGCGTTGTCGGCTTCGGAGAGACCCAGTACTTC. As protein: CSVVGFGETQYF.

The chain is built from TRBV6-2 or TRBV6-3 and TRBJ2-5; no definite D call. Per the germline V gene, CDR1 is MNHEY and CDR2 is SVGEGT. Trimming pared 5 bases from V and 4 bases from J, leaving 11 bases between. This CDR3 has 13 amino acids. The CDR3 DNA reads as TGTGCCAGCAGTCGCACGCAGTCAGAGACCCAGTACTTC. It specifies CASSRTQSETQYF.

This clonotype was found a few times. The chain has TRBV9 and TRBJ2-7; D perhaps matches TRBD1 (6 bases). Germline V CDR1 and CDR2: SGDLS, YYNGEE. Trimming took off 4 bases at V and 2 bases at J, with 16 bases between the two ends. The CDR3 covers 15 residues. CDR3 bases: TGTGCCAGCAGCCTCCGGACAGCAACCCCCTACGAGCAGTACTTC. It codes for CASSLRTATPYEQYF.

The chain couples TRBV28 to TRBJ2-7, with D possibly being TRBD2 (6 bases). V was clipped by 7 bases and J by 7 bases, with 14 bases between them. The CDR3 extends over 12 amino acids. CDR1 is MDHEN, CDR2 SYDVKM, per germline. This CDR3 reads CASTSASLEQYF. CDR3 in DNA: TGTGCCAGCACTAGCGCCTCCCTGGAGCAGTACTTC. Full variable domain (remainder filled in from reference TRBV28 and TRBJ2-7): DVKVTQSSRYLVKRTGEKVFLECVQDMDHENMFWYRQDPGLGLRLIYFSYDVKMKEKGDIPEGYSVSREKKERFSLILESASTNQTSMYLCASTSASLEQYFGPGTRLTVT.

This clonotype was observed at least ten times. This chain uses TRBV29-1 with TRBJ1-2; 9 bases are a match to TRBD1. Germline V gene lookup returns CDR1 SQVTM and CDR2 ANQGSEA. V lost 7 bases to trimming and J lost 6 bases; unmatched junction nucleotides: 6. The CDR3 contains 12 residues. In DNA form, the CDR3 reads TGCAGCGCAGGGACAGGGATTAATGGCTACACCTTC. This codes for CSAGTGINGYTF.

Only a few counts were recorded for this clonotype. This may be a read error, as it is one base from a much larger clone. The chain combines TRBV6-2 or TRBV6-3 with TRBJ1-2; tentative D call: TRBD1 (6 bases). CDR1 is MNHEY and CDR2 is SVGEGT in the germline V gene. This CDR3 has 13 residues. The CDR3 spells CVSSRLGDNGYTF. The DNA for the CDR3 is TGTGTCAGCAGTAGATTGGGGGACAACGGCTACACCTTC.

This clonotype was observed at least ten times. The CDR3 bases are TGCAGTGCTAGAAAATCAGCCCAAGAGACCCAGTACTTC. It is translated as CSARKSAQETQYF. The chain couples TRBV20-1 to TRBJ2-5; D is unclear. CDR1 DFQATT and CDR2 SNEGSKA come from the germline V gene (reference sequence). Trimming took off 2 bases at V and 1 base at J, with 8 bases between the two ends. This CDR3 is built from 13 residues.

This clonotype was seen at least ten times. The gene calls are TRBV5-1 and TRBJ2-7, with 10 bases aligning to TRBD2. CDR3 length equals 15 residues. Unmatched junction bases numbered 5, after V lost 4 bases and J lost 1 base. Germline V gene data show CDR1 as SGHRS and CDR2 as YFSETQ. CDR3 sequence (DNA): TGCGCCAGCAGCGACGGGACTAGCGTTTCCTACGAGCAGTACTTC. It is translated as CASSDGTSVSYEQYF.

The chain uses TRBV6-1 and TRBJ2-2; 8 bases line up with TRBD2. Germline assignment: CDR1 MNHNS and CDR2 SASEGT. The CDR3 runs to 13 residues. Germline trimming cut 6 bases from V and 7 bases from J; bases unmatched to any gene: 4. The CDR3 loop is CASSLSGNGELFF. DNA for the CDR3: TGTGCCAGCAGCCTTAGCGGGAACGGGGAGCTGTTTTTT.

This clonotype came up a few times. The J gene is TRBJ2-7, the V gene TRBV3-1; D is undetermined. V shed 1 base and J shed 2 bases, with 12 bases lying between them. The CDR3 extends over 15 amino acids. CDR1 and CDR2 (germline): LGHDT, YNNKEL (reference sequence). The CDR3 reads CASSQVIGNPYEQYF. The CDR3 DNA reads TGTGCCAGCAGCCAAGTGATAGGAAACCCCTACGAGCAGTACTTC.

This clonotype was detected many times. The gene calls are TRBV20-1 and TRBJ1-2, with 7 bases matching TRBD1. Germline CDR1 is DFQATT and CDR2 is SNEGSKA (reference sequence). This CDR3 has 12 amino acids. V gave up 6 bases and J gave up 6 bases; unmatched junction bases: 7. CDR3 protein: CSAFTGVDGYTF. For the CDR3, the DNA is TGCAGTGCCTTCACAGGGGTAGATGGCTACACCTTC.

This clonotype was recorded many times. The chain uses TRBV12-3 or TRBV12-4 and TRBJ2-4; 8 bases match TRBD2. CDR3 length equals 15 residues. V shed 1 base and J 9 bases; nucleotides not matched to a gene: 8. The chain's CDR3 is CASSLDRTSPPIQYF. The CDR3 DNA reads TGTGCCAGCAGTTTAGATCGGACTAGCCCCCCCATTCAGTACTTC.

This clonotype was counted only a few times. As DNA, the CDR3 is TGTGCCAGCTCACCTCCGGGCCGGACAGGCCTTCGCTGCACCTTC. This gives the protein CASSPPGRTGLRCTF. The V call is TRBV18, the J call TRBJ1-2; 7 bases match TRBD1. V gave up 3 bases and J gave up 13 bases; unmatched junction bases: 17. Germline CDR1 is KGHSH and CDR2 is LQKENI. The CDR3 totals 15 residues.

This clonotype occurred many times. The J gene is TRBJ2-4, the V gene TRBV20-1; D is uncertain. Germline V lookup: CDR1 DFQATT, CDR2 SNEGSKA (reference sequence). Trimming removed 3 bases from V and 1 base from J, with 13 bases in between. This CDR3 contains 15 residues. The CDR3 coding sequence is TGCAGTGCTAGGTCCCCGCCCGAGGCCAAAAACATTCAGTACTTC. Protein: CSARSPPEAKNIQYF.

V gene TRBV10-3 combines with J gene TRBJ1-1; D not resolved. This CDR3 has 14 residues. V was shortened by 6 bases and J by 6 bases, with 17 bases between the two germline ends. Germline-derived CDR1 and CDR2 are ENHRY and SYGVKD. The CDR3 loop is CAISLDGHGPEAFF. The CDR3 region has the DNA TGTGCCATCAGCCTAGACGGGCATGGGCCTGAAGCTTTCTTT.

Many counts were recorded for this clonotype. The chain employs TRBV6-5 and TRBJ1-2; possible D gene TRBD1, 6 bases. Per germline, CDR1 MNHEY and CDR2 SVGAGI. V lost 0 bases, J lost 5 bases, and 13 bases lay in between. This CDR3 region has 15 residues. CDR3: CASSYSGQGTYGYTF. The CDR3 nucleotides are TGTGCCAGCAGTTACTCGGGGCAGGGGACGTATGGCTACACCTTC.

On this clonotype itself: No conserved phenylalanine or tryptophan ends this CDR3, so it is likely a read error. The chain recombines TRBV20-1 with TRBJ1-5; TRBD1 matches 7 bases. Trimming at V came to 4 bases and at J to 7 bases, leaving 7 bases not matched to a gene. Germline CDR1 and CDR2: DFQATT and SNEGSKA (reference sequence). The CDR3 is 13 amino acids. The CDR3 reads CSAKGQGGQPQHY. The CDR3 region has the DNA TGCAGTGCTAAGGGGCAGGGGGGACAGCCCCAGCATTAT.

At least ten counts were recorded for this clonotype. The V gene is TRBV19, the J gene TRBJ2-7; 11 bases fit TRBD1. This CDR3 has 13 amino acids. Per the germline V gene, CDR1 is LNHDA and CDR2 is SQIVND (reference sequence). The trim removed 10 bases at V and 7 bases at J, leaving 9 bases unmatched. The CDR3 loop reads CATRGQGDREQYF. DNA of the CDR3: TGTGCCACTAGGGGACAGGGGGACCGGGAGCAGTACTTC. Full variable domain (rest looked up from reference TRBV19 and TRBJ2-7): DGGITQSPKYLFRKEGQNVTLSCEQNLNHDAMYWYRQDPGQGLRLIYYSQIVNDFQKGDIAEGYSVSREKKESFPLTVTSAQKNPTAFYLCATRGQGDREQYFGPGTRLTVT.

This clonotype was recorded many times. The gene calls are TRBV12-3 or TRBV12-4 and TRBJ1-1; no reliable D call. The CDR3 totals 13 residues. The V and J ends lost 7 bases and 5 bases respectively, with 14 bases between them. The CDR3 sequence: CASTKGGHTEAFF. The DNA for the CDR3 is TGTGCCAGCACCAAGGGAGGTCATACTGAAGCTTTCTTT.

This clonotype was detected many times. The CDR3 bases are TGTGCCAGCAGGGGACAGGGGCGAGTCGGAGAGACCCAGTACTTC. Translation: CASRGQGRVGETQYF. V is TRBV3-1 and J is TRBJ2-5; 10 bases are shared with TRBD1. The CDR3 sequence is 15 residues long. CDR1 is LGHDT and CDR2 is YNNKEL in the germline V gene (reference sequence). V shed 6 bases and J 4 bases; nucleotides not matched to a gene: 8.